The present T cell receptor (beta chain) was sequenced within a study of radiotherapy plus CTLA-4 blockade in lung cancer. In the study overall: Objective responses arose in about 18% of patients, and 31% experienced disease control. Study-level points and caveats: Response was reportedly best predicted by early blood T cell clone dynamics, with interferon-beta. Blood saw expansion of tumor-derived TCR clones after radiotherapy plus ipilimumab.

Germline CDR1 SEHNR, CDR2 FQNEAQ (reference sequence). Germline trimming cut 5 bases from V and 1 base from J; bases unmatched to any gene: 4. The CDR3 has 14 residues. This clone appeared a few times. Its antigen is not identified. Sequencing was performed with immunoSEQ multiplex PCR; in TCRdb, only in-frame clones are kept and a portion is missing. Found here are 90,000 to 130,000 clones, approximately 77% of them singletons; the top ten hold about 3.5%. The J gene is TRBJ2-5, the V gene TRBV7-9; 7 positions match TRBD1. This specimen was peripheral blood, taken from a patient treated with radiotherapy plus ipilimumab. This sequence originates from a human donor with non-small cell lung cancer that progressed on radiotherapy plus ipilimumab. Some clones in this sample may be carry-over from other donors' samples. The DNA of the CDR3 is TGTGCCAGCAGCGACGACAGGGTCCAAGAGACCCAGTACTTC. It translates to CASSDDRVQETQYF.